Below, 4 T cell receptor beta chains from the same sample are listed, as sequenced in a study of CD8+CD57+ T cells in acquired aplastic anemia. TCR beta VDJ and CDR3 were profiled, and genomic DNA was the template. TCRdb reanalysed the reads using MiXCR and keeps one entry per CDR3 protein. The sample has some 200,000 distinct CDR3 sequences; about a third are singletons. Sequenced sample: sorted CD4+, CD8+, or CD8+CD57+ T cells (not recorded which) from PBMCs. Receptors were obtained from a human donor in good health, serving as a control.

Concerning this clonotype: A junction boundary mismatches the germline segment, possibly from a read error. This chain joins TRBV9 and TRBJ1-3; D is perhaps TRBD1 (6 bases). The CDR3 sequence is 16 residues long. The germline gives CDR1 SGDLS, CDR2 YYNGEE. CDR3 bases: TGTGCCAGCCGCGTAGGGCGGACAGACTCTGGAAACACCATATATTTT. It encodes CASRVGRTDSGNTIYF.

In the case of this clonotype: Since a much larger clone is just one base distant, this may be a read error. The CDR3 nucleotides read TGCGCCAGCAGCTTGAGTCCCGGGACAAGGAACTATGGCTACACCTTC. It encodes CASSLSPGTRNYGYTF. The chain uses TRBV5-1 and TRBJ1-2; possibly TRBD1 for D (6 bases). The CDR3 totals 16 residues. V lost 1 base to trimming and J lost 2 bases, with 15 bases between them. Germline V gene sequence: CDR1 SGHRS, CDR2 YFSETQ.

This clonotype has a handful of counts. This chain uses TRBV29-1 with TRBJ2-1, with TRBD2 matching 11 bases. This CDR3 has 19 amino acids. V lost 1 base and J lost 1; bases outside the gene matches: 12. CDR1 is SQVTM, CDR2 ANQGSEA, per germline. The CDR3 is CSVEGHSLAGVLSYNEQFF. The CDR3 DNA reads TGCAGCGTTGAAGGGCATTCACTAGCGGGAGTTTTGTCCTACAATGAGCAGTTCTTC.

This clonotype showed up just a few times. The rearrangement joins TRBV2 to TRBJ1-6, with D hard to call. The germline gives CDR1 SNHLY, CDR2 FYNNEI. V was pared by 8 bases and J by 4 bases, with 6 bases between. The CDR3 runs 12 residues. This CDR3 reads CASRGYNSPLHF. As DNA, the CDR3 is TGTGCCAGCCGGGGTTATAATTCACCCCTCCACTTT.